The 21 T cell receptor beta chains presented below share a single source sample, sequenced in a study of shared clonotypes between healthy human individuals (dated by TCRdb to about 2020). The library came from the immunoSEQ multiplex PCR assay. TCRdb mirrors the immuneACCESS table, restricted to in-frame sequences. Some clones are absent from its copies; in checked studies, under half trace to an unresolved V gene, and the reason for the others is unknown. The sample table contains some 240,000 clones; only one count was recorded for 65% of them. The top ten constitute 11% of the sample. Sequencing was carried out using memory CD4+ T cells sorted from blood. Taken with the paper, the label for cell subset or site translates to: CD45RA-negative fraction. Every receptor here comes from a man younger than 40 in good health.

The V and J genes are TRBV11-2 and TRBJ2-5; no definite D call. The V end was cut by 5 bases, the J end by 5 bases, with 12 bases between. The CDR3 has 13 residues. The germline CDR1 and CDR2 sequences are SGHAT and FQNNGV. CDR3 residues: CASSQKPRETQYF. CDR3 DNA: TGTGCCAGCAGCCAGAAACCGCGGGAGACCCAGTACTTC.

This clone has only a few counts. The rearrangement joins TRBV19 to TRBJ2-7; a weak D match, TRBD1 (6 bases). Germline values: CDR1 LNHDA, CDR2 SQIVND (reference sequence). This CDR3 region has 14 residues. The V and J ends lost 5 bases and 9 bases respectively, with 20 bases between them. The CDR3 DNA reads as TGTGCCAGTAGTTCCACCGGGACAACCACTGGGCAGTACTTC. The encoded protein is CASSSTGTTTGQYF. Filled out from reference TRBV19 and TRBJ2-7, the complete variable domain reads DGGITQSPKYLFRKEGQNVTLSCEQNLNHDAMYWYRQDPGQGLRLIYYSQIVNDFQKGDIAEGYSVSREKKESFPLTVTSAQKNPTAFYLCASSSTGTTTGQYFGPGTRLTVT.

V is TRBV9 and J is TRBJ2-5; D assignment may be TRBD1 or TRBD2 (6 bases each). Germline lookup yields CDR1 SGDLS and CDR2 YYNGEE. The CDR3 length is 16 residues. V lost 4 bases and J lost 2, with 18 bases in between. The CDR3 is CASSPRDNGGQETQYF. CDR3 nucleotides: TGTGCCAGCAGCCCTCGGGACAACGGAGGGCAAGAGACCCAGTACTTC.

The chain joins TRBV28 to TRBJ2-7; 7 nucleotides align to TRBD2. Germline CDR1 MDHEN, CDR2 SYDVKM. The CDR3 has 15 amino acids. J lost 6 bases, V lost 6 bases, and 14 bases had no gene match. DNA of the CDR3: TGTGCCAGCAGCCCCTCGGGGGGTCTTGAACGCGAGCAGTACTTC. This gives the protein CASSPSGGLEREQYF.

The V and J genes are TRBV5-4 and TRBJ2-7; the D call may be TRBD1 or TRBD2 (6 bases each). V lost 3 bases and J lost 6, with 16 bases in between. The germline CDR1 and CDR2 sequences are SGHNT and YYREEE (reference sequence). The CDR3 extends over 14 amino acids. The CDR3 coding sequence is TGTGCCAGCAGCTCAAGGGGGGTGAGGTCCGAGCAGTACTTC. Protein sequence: CASSSRGVRSEQYF.

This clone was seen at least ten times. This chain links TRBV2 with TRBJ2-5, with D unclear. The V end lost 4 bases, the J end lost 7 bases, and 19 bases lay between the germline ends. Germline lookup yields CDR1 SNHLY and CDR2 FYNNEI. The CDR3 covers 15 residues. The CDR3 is CASSGQDLSYGTQYF. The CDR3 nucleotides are TGTGCCAGCAGTGGGCAAGACCTGTCCTATGGGACCCAGTACTTC.

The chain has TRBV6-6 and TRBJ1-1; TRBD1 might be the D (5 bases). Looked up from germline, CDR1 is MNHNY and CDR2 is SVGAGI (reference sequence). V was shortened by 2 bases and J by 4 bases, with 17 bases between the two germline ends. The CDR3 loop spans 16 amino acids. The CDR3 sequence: CASSYRGEGSGTEAFF. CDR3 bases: TGTGCCAGCAGTTACCGAGGGGAGGGGTCGGGCACTGAAGCTTTCTTT.

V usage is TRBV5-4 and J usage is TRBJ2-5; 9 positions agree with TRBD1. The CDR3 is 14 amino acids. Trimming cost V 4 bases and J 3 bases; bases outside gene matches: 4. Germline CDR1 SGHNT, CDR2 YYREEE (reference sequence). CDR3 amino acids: CASSTGQGKETQYF. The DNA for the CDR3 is TGTGCCAGCAGCACTGGACAGGGGAAAGAGACCCAGTACTTC.

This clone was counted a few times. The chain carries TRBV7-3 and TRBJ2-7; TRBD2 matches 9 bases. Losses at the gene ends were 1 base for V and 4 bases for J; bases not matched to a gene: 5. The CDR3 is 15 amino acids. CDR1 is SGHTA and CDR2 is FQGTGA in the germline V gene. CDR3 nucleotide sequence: TGTGCCAGCAGCTTAATGGTAGCGGGAGTGTACGAGCAGTACTTC. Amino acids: CASSLMVAGVYEQYF.

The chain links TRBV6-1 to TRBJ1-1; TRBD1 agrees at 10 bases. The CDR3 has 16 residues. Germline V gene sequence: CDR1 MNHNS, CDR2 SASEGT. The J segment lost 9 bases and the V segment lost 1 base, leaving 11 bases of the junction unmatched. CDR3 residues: CASSEVSGDRGIKAFF. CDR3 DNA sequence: TGTGCCAGCAGTGAAGTCTCTGGGGACAGGGGTATCAAAGCTTTCTTT.

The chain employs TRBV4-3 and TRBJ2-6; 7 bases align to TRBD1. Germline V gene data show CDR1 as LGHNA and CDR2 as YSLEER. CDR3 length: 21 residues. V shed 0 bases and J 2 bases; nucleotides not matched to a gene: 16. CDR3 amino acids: CASSQELPQGFGSTGANVLTF. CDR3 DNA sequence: TGCGCCAGCAGCCAAGAATTACCACAGGGGTTTGGCTCCACTGGGGCCAACGTCCTGACTTTC.

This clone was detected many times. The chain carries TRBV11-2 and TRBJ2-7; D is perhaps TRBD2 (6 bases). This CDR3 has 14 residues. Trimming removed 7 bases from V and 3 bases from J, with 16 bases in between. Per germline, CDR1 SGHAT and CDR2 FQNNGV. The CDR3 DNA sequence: TGTGCCAGCACCGGGGGAAGGATGAGCTACGAGCAGTACTTC. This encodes CASTGGRMSYEQYF. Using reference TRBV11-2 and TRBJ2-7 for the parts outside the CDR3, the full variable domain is EAGVAQSPRYKIIEKRQSVAFWCNPISGHATLYWYQQILGQGPKLLIQFQNNGVVDDSQLPKDRFSAERLKGVDSTLKIQPAKLEDSAVYLCASTGGRMSYEQYFGPGTRLTVT.

The CDR3 sequence is CASRRRAGMSNQPQHF. The CDR3 DNA is TGTGCCAGTAGACGCAGGGCGGGGATGAGCAATCAGCCCCAGCATTTT. The chain has TRBV19 and TRBJ1-5, with TRBD1 as a possible D gene (5 bases). Germline V lookup: CDR1 LNHDA, CDR2 SQIVND (reference sequence). The CDR3 length is 16 residues. Trimming removed 6 bases at V and 1 base at J, with 16 bases between.

The CDR3 bases are TGTGCCAGCAGCGGGCCCATGTCAGGGCCTGGGGCCAACGTCCTGACTTTC. Translation gives CASSGPMSGPGANVLTF. This chain joins TRBV7-9 and TRBJ2-6; D perhaps matches TRBD1 (5 bases). Trimming stripped 5 bases from V and 2 bases from J, with 16 bases between. The CDR3 has 17 amino acids. CDR1 is SEHNR, CDR2 FQNEAQ, per germline (reference sequence).

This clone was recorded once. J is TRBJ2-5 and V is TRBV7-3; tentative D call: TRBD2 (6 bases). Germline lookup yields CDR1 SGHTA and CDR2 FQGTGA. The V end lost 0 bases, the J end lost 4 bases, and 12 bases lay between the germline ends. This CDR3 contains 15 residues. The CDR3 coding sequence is TGTGCCAGCAGCTTAACGGGCACGGGAGCAGAGACCCAGTACTTC. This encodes CASSLTGTGAETQYF.

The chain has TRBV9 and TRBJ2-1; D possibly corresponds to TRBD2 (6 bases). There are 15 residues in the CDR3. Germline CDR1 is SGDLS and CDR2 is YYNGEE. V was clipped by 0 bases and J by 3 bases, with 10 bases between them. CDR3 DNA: TGTGCCAGCAGCGTAGGGGTGACTAGCTACAATGAGCAGTTCTTC. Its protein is CASSVGVTSYNEQFF.

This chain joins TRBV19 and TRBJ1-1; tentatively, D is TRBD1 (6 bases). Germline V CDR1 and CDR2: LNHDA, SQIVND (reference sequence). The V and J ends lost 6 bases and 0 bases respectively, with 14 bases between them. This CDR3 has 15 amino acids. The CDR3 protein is CASSEYGTLNTEAFF. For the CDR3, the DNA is TGTGCCAGTAGCGAATACGGGACACTGAACACTGAAGCTTTCTTT.

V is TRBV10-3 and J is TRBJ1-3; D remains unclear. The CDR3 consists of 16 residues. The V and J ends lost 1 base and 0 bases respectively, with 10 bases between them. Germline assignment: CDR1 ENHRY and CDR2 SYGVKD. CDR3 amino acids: CAISEYGPDSGNTIYF. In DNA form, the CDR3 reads TGTGCCATCAGTGAGTATGGGCCAGACTCTGGAAACACCATATATTTT.

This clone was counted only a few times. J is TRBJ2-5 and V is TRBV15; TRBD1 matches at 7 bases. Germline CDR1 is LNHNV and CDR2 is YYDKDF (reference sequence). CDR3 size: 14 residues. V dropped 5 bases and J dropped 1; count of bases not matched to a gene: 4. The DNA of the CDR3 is TGTGCCACCAGCGCATGGGACAGCCAAGAGACCCAGTACTTC. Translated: CATSAWDSQETQYF.

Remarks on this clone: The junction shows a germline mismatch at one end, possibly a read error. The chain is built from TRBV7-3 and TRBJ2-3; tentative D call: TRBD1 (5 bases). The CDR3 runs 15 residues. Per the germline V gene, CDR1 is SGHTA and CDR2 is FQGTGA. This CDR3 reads CASSLMGTGTDTQYF. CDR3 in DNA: TGTGCCAGCAGCTTAATGGGTACAGGCACGGATACGCAGTATTTT.

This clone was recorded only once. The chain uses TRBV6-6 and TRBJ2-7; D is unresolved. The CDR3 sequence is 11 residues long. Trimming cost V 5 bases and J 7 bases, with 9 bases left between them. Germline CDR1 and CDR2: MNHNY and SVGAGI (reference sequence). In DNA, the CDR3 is TGTGCCAGCAGTCACTTAGAGGAGCAGTACTTC. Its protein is CASSHLEEQYF.